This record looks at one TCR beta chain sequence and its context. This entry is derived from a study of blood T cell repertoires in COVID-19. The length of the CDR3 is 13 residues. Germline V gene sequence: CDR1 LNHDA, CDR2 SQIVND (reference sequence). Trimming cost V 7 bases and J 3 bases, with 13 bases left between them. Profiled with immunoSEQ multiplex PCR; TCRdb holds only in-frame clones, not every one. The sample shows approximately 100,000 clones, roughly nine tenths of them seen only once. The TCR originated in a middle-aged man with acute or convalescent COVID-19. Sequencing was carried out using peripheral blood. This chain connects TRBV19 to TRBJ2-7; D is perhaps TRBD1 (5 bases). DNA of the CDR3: TGTGCCAGTACCCCCTCGGACAACTACGAGCAGTACTTC. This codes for CASTPSDNYEQYF.